This TCR beta chain was captured by sequencing in a study of monozygotic twins with inflammatory bowel disease. Study-wide points: Especially with disease activity, IBD patients had fewer clonotypes in common with others than healthy twins did.

TCRdb re-called the 5' RACE reads; one entry per CDR3 protein, DNA not given. This listing includes about 350,000 distinct CDR3 sequences. Remarks on this clonotype: Its antigen is unidentified.

Specimen: blood. This sequence was found in a human donor with ulcerative colitis or Crohn's disease, or a healthy co-twin of an affected twin (not recorded which).

This CDR3 reads CASSWGEAVNTEAFF. This chain connects TRBV6-5 to TRBJ1-1; the D gene TCRdb calls, TRBD1, cannot be checked with no DNA. CDR1 and CDR2 (germline): MNHEY, SVGAGI. The CDR3 is 15 residues long.